This TCR beta chain was identified in a study of Graves' ophthalmopathy and Graves' hyperthyroidism. Study observations and caveats: Blood samples also showed most expanded thyroid clonotypes exceeding 0.001 frequency.

RNA transcripts were the source from which TCR beta CDR3 regions were amplified. Second-round multiplex PCR came after first-round RT-PCR with HTBI primers. Via MiXCR, TCRdb re-called the multiplex PCR reads, giving one row per CDR3 protein. The repertoire holds about 500,000 distinct CDR3 sequences, with roughly an eighth as singletons. This clonotype was detected many times. Its target is unknown. V shed 5 bases, J shed 7 bases, and the junction held 5 bases outside the gene matches. From germline, CDR1 is LGHNT and CDR2 FRNRAP. This CDR3 comprises 13 residues. The source material was blood. The V gene is TRBV12-5, the J gene TRBJ2-5; 9 nucleotides agree with TRBD2. The receptor's source is a woman aged 25 to 39 with Graves' ophthalmopathy. The CDR3 here is CASGTGGGATQYF. CDR3 sequence (DNA): TGTGCTAGTGGTACCGGCGGGGGGGCGACCCAGTACTTC.